These T cell receptor beta chains were read from a single sample in a study of T cells in localized non-small cell lung cancer. Clones were sequenced by immunoSEQ multiplex PCR, and TCRdb holds only the in-frame ones, with some missing. The table shows more than 50,000 clones, with around 81% occurring only once. The material was peripheral blood, obtained before any cancer treatment. These receptor sequences come from a female donor over 55 with stage II squamous cell lung carcinoma. The conserved cysteine and the conserved F or W are not part of the CDR3 here.

>TRBJ2-5|TRBV18|10
ASSPPGETQY
>TRBJ2-2|TRBV19|14
ASSGPGQGMVGELF
>TRBJ2-1|TRBV7-9|13
ASSLAGSPPEEQF
>TRBJ1-1|TRBV7-2|13
ASSLAGDRNTEAF
>TRBJ2-5|TRBV19|13
ASSSQTERLETQY
>TRBJ1-3|TRBV18|15
ASSPATQGLSGNTIY
>TRBJ2-5|TRBV27|10
ASSYSPRTQY
>TRBJ1-2|TRBV19|13
ASSMMDRGPIGYT
>TRBJ1-6|TRBV6-1|12
AITVGSINSPLH
>TRBJ1-2|TRBV11-2|10
ASSLGFGAIT